These T cell receptor beta chains were read from a single sample in a study of blood T cells in healthy people across ages. A single record per CDR3 protein comes from TCRdb applying MiXCR to the 5' RACE reads. Of fewer than 900,000 distinct CDR3 sequences detected, roughly 44% appear once; the ten largest clones hold around a fifth. Sequencing was done on a sample of blood. These receptors came from a woman aged 55-70 years in good health. Each CDR3 is given with its conserved first and last residue. D genes are given only for firm matches. Size tells how often a clone was seen (once, few, many) or the class of an expanded clone, and some rows leave it out.

.	TRBV28	.	TRBJ2-5	CASSFPPLQETQYF	TGTGCCAGCAGTTTTCCCCCCCTTCAAGAGACCCAGTACTTC
.	TRBV27	.	TRBJ2-7	CVSSLLAGGYYEQYF	TGTGTCAGCAGTTTATTGGCAGGGGGGTACTACGAGCAGTACTTC
TRBD1	TRBV5-1	.	TRBJ2-2	CASSLRDSQNTGELFF	TGCGCCAGCAGCTTACGGGACAGCCAGAACACCGGGGAGCTGTTTTTT
.	TRBV20-1	.	TRBJ2-3	CSGEAGVTDTQYF	TGCAGTGGGGAAGCGGGCGTCACAGATACGCAGTATTTT
.	TRBV7-6	many	TRBJ2-7	CASSLHTKGWYEQYF	TGTGCCAGCAGCTTACATACGAAGGGATGGTACGAGCAGTACTTC
.	TRBV20-1	.	TRBJ1-2	CSAREGPPNTF	TGCAGTGCTAGAGAAGGGCCCCCCAACACCTTC
TRBD2	TRBV4-3	.	TRBJ2-1	CASSQNRGLAQFF	TGCGCCAGCAGCCAAAACCGGGGACTAGCGCAGTTCTTC
TRBD1	TRBV12-3/TRBV12-4	once	TRBJ2-3	CASRQGQGAQYF	TGTGCCAGCAGGCAGGGACAGGGCGCGCAGTATTTT
TRBD1	TRBV12-3/TRBV12-4	few	TRBJ1-2	CASSLGTGHGYTF	TGTGCCAGCAGTTTAGGGACAGGGCATGGCTACACCTTC
TRBD2	TRBV9	few	TRBJ2-5	CASSVVLAGFQETQYF	TGTGCCAGCAGCGTAGTACTAGCGGGCTTCCAAGAGACCCAGTACTTC
TRBD1	TRBV27	few	TRBJ2-7	CASSFVRDRASEQYF	TGTGCCAGCAGTTTTGTCCGGGACAGGGCCTCCGAGCAGTACTTC
.	TRBV2	few	TRBJ2-3	CASMPAGTSTDTQYF	TGTGCCAGCATGCCCGCAGGAACTAGCACAGATACGCAGTATTTT
TRBD2	TRBV6-5	.	TRBJ2-1	CATLRASGPVANEQFF	TGTGCCACCCTGAGGGCTAGCGGGCCGGTGGCGAATGAGCAGTTCTTC
TRBD2	TRBV6-4	.	TRBJ2-3	CASKREDSTDTQYF	TGTGCCAGCAAGCGGGAGGACAGCACAGATACGCAGTATTTT
.	TRBV4-2	few	TRBJ2-1	CASSQDLRQGGYNEQFF	TGTGCCAGCAGCCAAGATCTTAGGCAGGGCGGTTACAATGAGCAGTTCTTC
.	TRBV5-1	.	TRBJ2-7	CASSHRDTGAYEQYF	TGCGCCAGCAGCCACCGGGACACTGGGGCCTACGAGCAGTACTTC
.	TRBV5-1	.	TRBJ1-4	CASSLAGSTNEKLFF	TGCGCCAGCAGCTTGGCCGGGTCAACTAATGAAAAACTGTTTTTT
.	TRBV20-1	many	TRBJ2-7	CSAISPGRSYEQYF	TGCAGTGCTATCTCCCCGGGGCGCTCCTACGAGCAGTACTTC
.	TRBV29-1	few	TRBJ2-7	CSVGSAAEQYF	TGCAGCGTCGGTTCCGCGGCCGAGCAGTACTTC